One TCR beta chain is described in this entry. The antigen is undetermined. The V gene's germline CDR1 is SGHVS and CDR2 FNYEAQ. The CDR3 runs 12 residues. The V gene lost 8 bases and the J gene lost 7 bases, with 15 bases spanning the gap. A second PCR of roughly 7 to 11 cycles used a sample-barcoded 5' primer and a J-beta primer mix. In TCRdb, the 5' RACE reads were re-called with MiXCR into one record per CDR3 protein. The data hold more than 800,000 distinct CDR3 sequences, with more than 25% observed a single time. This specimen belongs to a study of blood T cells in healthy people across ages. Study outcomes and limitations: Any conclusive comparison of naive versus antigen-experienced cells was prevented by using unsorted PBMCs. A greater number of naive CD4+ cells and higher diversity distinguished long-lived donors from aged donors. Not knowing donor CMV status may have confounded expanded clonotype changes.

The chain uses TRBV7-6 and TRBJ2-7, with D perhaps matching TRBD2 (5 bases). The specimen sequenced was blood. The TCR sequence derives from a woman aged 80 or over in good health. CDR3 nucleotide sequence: TGTGCCAGCGGGCGGCTCGCGGGTGAGCAGTACTTC. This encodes CASGRLAGEQYF.